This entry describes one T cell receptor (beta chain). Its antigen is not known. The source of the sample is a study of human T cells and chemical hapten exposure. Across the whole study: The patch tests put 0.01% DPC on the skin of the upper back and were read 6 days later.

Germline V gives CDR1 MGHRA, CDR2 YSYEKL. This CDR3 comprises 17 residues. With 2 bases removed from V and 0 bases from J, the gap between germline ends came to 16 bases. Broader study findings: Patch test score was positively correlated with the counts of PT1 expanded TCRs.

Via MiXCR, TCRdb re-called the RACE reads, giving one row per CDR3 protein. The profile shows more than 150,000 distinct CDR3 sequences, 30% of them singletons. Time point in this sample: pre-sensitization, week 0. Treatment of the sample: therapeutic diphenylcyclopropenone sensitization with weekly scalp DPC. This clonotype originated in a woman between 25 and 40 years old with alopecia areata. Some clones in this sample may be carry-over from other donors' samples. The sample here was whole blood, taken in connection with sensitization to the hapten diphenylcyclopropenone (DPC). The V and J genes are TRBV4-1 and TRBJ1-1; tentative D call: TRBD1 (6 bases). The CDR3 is CASSQTYGQIMNTEAFF. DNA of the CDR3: TGCGCCAGCAGCCAAACCTACGGACAGATAATGAACACTGAAGCTTTCTTT.